The next 32 T cell receptor beta chains were all read from a single sample in a study of human versus mouse CDR3 diversity and MHC coevolution. Sequencing used immunoSEQ multiplex PCR; TCRdb keeps in-frame clones, though not all of them. The profile shows about 77,000 clones, 80% to 95% of them singletons. Sequencing was performed on naive CD4+ T cells from blood. Subset of the sample: CD45RO-negative CD62L-positive naive CD4 T cells. These receptors were taken from a person aged 25 to 69 in good health.

In regard to this clone: Other nucleotide sequences in the sample specify the same CDR3. The rearrangement uses TRBV18 and TRBJ1-5, with D maybe TRBD1 (5 bases). Trimming shortened V by 2 bases and J by 7 bases, and 18 bases separated the two germline ends. CDR1 and CDR2 from the germline V gene are KGHSH and LQKENI. This CDR3 comprises 16 residues. The CDR3 sequence is CASSPRAGRSEQPQHF. In DNA form, the CDR3 reads TGTGCCAGCTCACCAAGGGCAGGGCGCTCTGAACAGCCCCAGCATTTT.

As regards this clone: The same CDR3 is also encoded by other DNA sequences in this sample. The chain employs TRBV6-1 and TRBJ1-1; the D gene is possibly TRBD1 (5 bases). The ends were cut back, 5 bases at V and 1 base at J, with 8 bases in the middle. Germline V CDR1 and CDR2: MNHNS, SASEGT. CDR3 length equals 13 residues. The CDR3 DNA sequence: TGTGCCAGCAGTCGAACAGGGAACACTGAAGCTTTCTTT. Amino acid sequence: CASSRTGNTEAFF.

This rearrangement joins TRBV6-4 to TRBJ2-2; TRBD1 is a possible D gene (5 bases). Germline V gene data show CDR1 as MRHNA and CDR2 as SNTAGT. V lost 4 bases and J 4 bases, leaving 10 bases between the germline ends. The CDR3 spans 14 residues. The CDR3 sequence is CASSVGVGTGELFF. In DNA, the CDR3 is TGTGCCAGCAGTGTAGGGGTAGGCACCGGGGAGCTGTTTTTT.

CDR3 DNA sequence: TGTGCCAGCAGCTTAAACAGGGTCGGTGGCTACACCTTC. Translating gives CASSLNRVGGYTF. The genes are TRBV7-9 and TRBJ1-2; TRBD1 might be the D (6 bases). The V end lost 2 bases, the J end lost 7 bases, and 11 bases lay between the germline ends. The length of the CDR3 is 13 residues. Per germline, CDR1 SEHNR and CDR2 FQNEAQ (reference sequence).

The genes are TRBV5-1 and TRBJ2-2, with D tentatively TRBD2 (6 bases). This CDR3 comprises 15 residues. In germline, CDR1 is SGHRS, CDR2 YFSETQ. Trimming cost V 4 bases and J 3 bases, with 13 bases left between them. Here the CDR3 reads CASSQGDFYTGELFF. Written as DNA, the CDR3 is TGCGCCAGCAGCCAAGGGGACTTTTACACCGGGGAGCTGTTTTTT.

V and J are TRBV11-3 and TRBJ2-2; 11 bases align to TRBD2. The CDR3 extends over 15 amino acids. V lost 4 bases and J lost 4; bases outside the gene matches: 2. Germline loops: CDR1 SGHNT, CDR2 YENEEA. The CDR3 DNA follows: TGTGCCAGCAGCTACGGACTAGCGGGCACCGGGGAGCTGTTTTTT. This gives the protein CASSYGLAGTGELFF.

The chain is built from TRBV4-1 and TRBJ2-1; TRBD2 matches 11 bases. Germline trimming cut 2 bases from V and 8 bases from J; bases unmatched to any gene: 8. The germline CDR1 and CDR2 sequences are MGHRA and YSYEKL. This CDR3 is built from 16 residues. The CDR3 DNA sequence: TGCGCCAGCAGCCAACTAGCGGGAGGAGTTGGCGATGAGCAGTTCTTC. It is translated as CASSQLAGGVGDEQFF.

The chain couples TRBV5-6 to TRBJ2-7; TRBD2 aligns across 9 bases. CDR3 size: 17 residues. V was clipped by 1 base and J by 2 bases; unmatched bases: 10. The germline CDR1 and CDR2 sequences are SGHDT and YYEEEE. The CDR3 coding sequence is TGTGCCAGCAGCTTGCTAGTAGCGGGGGTTCTTACCTACGAGCAGTACTTC. This encodes CASSLLVAGVLTYEQYF.

This clone was seen only a few times. The rearrangement links TRBV19 to TRBJ1-2, with 10 bases fitting TRBD1. The CDR3 is made up of 15 amino acids. V shed 6 bases, J shed 7 bases, and the junction held 11 bases outside the gene matches. From germline, CDR1 is LNHDA and CDR2 SQIVND (reference sequence). CDR3 sequence (DNA): TGTGCCAGTAGGGATTCCGGGACAGGGGCCTCTGGCTACACCTTC. Amino acid sequence: CASRDSGTGASGYTF.

The chain carries TRBV28 and TRBJ2-1; TRBD1 matches 7 bases. V lost 9 bases, J lost 1 base, and 12 bases stayed unmatched. The CDR3 spans 16 residues. The germline gives CDR1 MDHEN, CDR2 SYDVKM. The CDR3 coding sequence is TGTGCCAGTTCGTTGGGACAGCCACTTTCCTACAATGAGCAGTTCTTC. Protein product: CASSLGQPLSYNEQFF.

The rearrangement links TRBV5-4 to TRBJ2-3; D unresolved. Trimming removed 3 bases from V and 0 bases from J, with 5 bases in between. CDR3 length equals 13 residues. Germline lookup yields CDR1 SGHNT and CDR2 YYREEE (reference sequence). DNA for the CDR3: TGTGCCAGCAGCTCGACTAGCACAGATACGCAGTATTTT. It translates to CASSSTSTDTQYF.

The chain links TRBV14 to TRBJ1-2; D is unclear. V was shortened by 6 bases and J by 4 bases, with 12 bases between the two germline ends. Germline assignment: CDR1 SGHDN and CDR2 FVKESK. The CDR3 runs to 13 residues. CDR3 in amino acids: CASRTSGSYGYTF. CDR3 bases: TGTGCCAGCAGAACCTCAGGCAGCTATGGCTACACCTTC. Looking up the rest from reference TRBV14 and TRBJ1-2 gives the full variable domain: EAGVTQFPSHSVIEKGQTVTLRCDPISGHDNLYWYRRVMGKEIKFLLHFVKESKQDESGMPNNRFLAERTGGTYSTLKVQPAELEDSGVYFCASRTSGSYGYTFGSGTRLTVV.

This chain connects TRBV30 to TRBJ2-5, with 10 nucleotides matching TRBD2. The CDR3 contains 16 residues. Germline CDR1 reads GTSNPN; CDR2 reads SVGIG (reference sequence). V lost 3 bases, J lost 5 bases, and 12 bases stayed unmatched. The CDR3 reads CAWSPMGAGGWETQYF. The CDR3 region has the DNA TGTGCCTGGAGCCCGATGGGAGCGGGAGGGTGGGAGACCCAGTACTTC. Full variable domain (remainder filled in from reference TRBV30 and TRBJ2-5): SQTIHQWPATLVQPVGSPLSLECTVEGTSNPNLYWYRQAAGRGLQLLFYSVGIGQISSEVPQNLSASRPQDRQFILSSKKLLLSDSGFYLCAWSPMGAGGWETQYFGPGTRLLVL.

This clone was picked up one time. This sequence joins TRBV28 and TRBJ2-7, with 14 bases matching TRBD2. Trimming took 6 bases from V and 0 from J; bases not matched to a gene: 13. In germline, CDR1 is MDHEN, CDR2 SYDVKM. This CDR3 has 19 residues. For the CDR3, the DNA is TGTGCCAGCAGCCCCGGACTAGCGGGGGGCCGCCTGAGCTCCTACGAGCAGTACTTC. Translated: CASSPGLAGGRLSSYEQYF.

The CDR3 coding sequence is TGTGCCAGCAGCTTAGGGACAGGGGTTGTCAATGAGCAGTTCTTC. This encodes CASSLGTGVVNEQFF. The chain joins TRBV7-9 to TRBJ2-1, with TRBD1 identical over 9 bases. Germline V CDR1 and CDR2: SEHNR, FQNEAQ (reference sequence). This CDR3 spans 15 amino acids. J was trimmed by 6 bases and V by 1 base; bases with no gene match: 4.

V and J are TRBV25-1 and TRBJ1-1; D remains unclear. V was trimmed by 8 bases and J by 0 bases, leaving 13 bases between them. CDR3 length: 14 residues. Germline loops: CDR1 MGHDK, CDR2 SYGVNS. As DNA, the CDR3 is TGTGCCAGCGCGAGGGTGGGCATGAACACTGAAGCTTTCTTT. Translated: CASARVGMNTEAFF.

This clone appeared a few times. The chain recombines TRBV10-3 with TRBJ1-4, with D unresolved. This CDR3 has 15 amino acids. V dropped 0 bases and J dropped 3 bases, with 8 bases sitting between them. Germline-derived CDR1 and CDR2 are ENHRY and SYGVKD. The CDR3 sequence: CAISESGVANEKLFF. In DNA, the CDR3 is TGTGCCATCAGTGAGTCCGGAGTAGCTAATGAAAAACTGTTTTTT.

This rearrangement joins TRBV30 to TRBJ1-3; 7 nucleotides line up with TRBD1. CDR1 and CDR2 (germline): GTSNPN, SVGIG (reference sequence). The V gene end was trimmed by 3 bases and the J gene end by 4 bases; junction bases not matched to a gene: 12. The CDR3 has 16 amino acids. Written as DNA, the CDR3 is TGTGCCTGGAGCCCCAGATTAGACAGGGCCGGAAACACCATATATTTT. Amino acid sequence: CAWSPRLDRAGNTIYF.

This chain joins TRBV5-1 and TRBJ2-5; 8 positions match TRBD2. V dropped 1 base and J dropped 4; count of bases not matched to a gene: 0. Germline values: CDR1 SGHRS, CDR2 YFSETQ. The CDR3 covers 13 residues. The CDR3 here is CASSLRGGETQYF. CDR3 nucleotide sequence: TGCGCCAGCAGCTTGCGGGGGGGAGAGACCCAGTACTTC.

The chain links TRBV18 to TRBJ2-3, with 13 bases lining up with TRBD2. J was trimmed by 1 base and V by 4 bases; bases with no gene match: 5. Germline CDR1 reads KGHSH; CDR2 reads LQKENI. This CDR3 region has 17 residues. The CDR3: CASSLAGLAGGTDTQYF. The CDR3 DNA follows: TGTGCCAGCTCACTCGCAGGACTAGCGGGAGGCACAGATACGCAGTATTTT.

The chain recombines TRBV5-1 with TRBJ2-3; D is possibly TRBD1 (5 bases). The CDR3 length is 14 residues. Trimming cost V 3 bases and J 2 bases, with 10 bases left between them. Germline V CDR1 and CDR2: SGHRS, YFSETQ. Here the CDR3 DNA reads TGCGCCAGCAGCTCAGGACAACACACAGATACGCAGTATTTT. It is translated as CASSSGQHTDTQYF. The entire variable domain, with the rest obtained from reference TRBV5-1 and TRBJ2-3, is as follows: KAGVTQTPRYLIKTRGQQVTLSCSPISGHRSVSWYQQTPGQGLQFLFEYFSETQRNKGNFPGRFSGRQFSNSRSEMNVSTLELGDSALYLCASSSGQHTDTQYFGPGTRLTVL.

This rearrangement joins TRBV7-3 to TRBJ2-1, with 9 bases that match TRBD2. Losses at the gene ends were 0 bases for V and 0 bases for J; bases not matched to a gene: 6. This CDR3 has 18 amino acids. Germline CDR1 SGHTA, CDR2 FQGTGA. DNA for the CDR3: TGTGCCAGCAGCTTAACGTTCGGAGCGGGGGGCTCCTACAATGAGCAGTTCTTC. It translates to CASSLTFGAGGSYNEQFF.

J is TRBJ1-1 and V is TRBV6-5, with 9 positions matching TRBD1. The CDR3 totals 12 residues. Germline lookup yields CDR1 MNHEY and CDR2 SVGAGI. V gave up 6 bases and J gave up 8 bases; unmatched junction bases: 4. The CDR3 spells CASRQGTGEAFF. The CDR3 coding sequence is TGTGCCAGCAGACAAGGGACAGGGGAAGCTTTCTTT.

The chain joins TRBV6-1 to TRBJ1-2, with 11 bases lining up with TRBD1. The CDR3 is made up of 16 amino acids. Germline V CDR1 and CDR2: MNHNS, SASEGT. V was pared by 3 bases and J by 7 bases, with 10 bases of the junction left unmatched. In nucleotides, the CDR3 is TGTGCCAGCAGTGATGGGGCCGGACAGGGGGCGGGTGGCTACACCTTC. Translating gives CASSDGAGQGAGGYTF.

The chain is built from TRBV5-1 and TRBJ2-7; D is possibly TRBD1 (7 bases). The germline V gene encodes CDR1 SGHRS and CDR2 YFSETQ. CDR3 length: 14 residues. V was cut by 5 bases and J by 7 bases, with 19 bases left in between. CDR3 in amino acids: CASSRAGGRGEQYF. CDR3 coding DNA: TGCGCCAGCAGTCGGGCAGGGGGGCGAGGGGAGCAGTACTTC.

The V gene is TRBV7-9, the J gene TRBJ2-1, with 7 nucleotides matching TRBD1. The CDR3 length is 13 residues. V shed 5 bases, J shed 10 bases, and the junction held 8 bases outside the gene matches. Germline CDR1 reads SEHNR; CDR2 reads FQNEAQ (reference sequence). The CDR3 loop reads CASSALQGTEQFF. CDR3 sequence (DNA): TGTGCCAGCAGCGCCCTACAGGGGACGGAGCAGTTCTTC.

The rearrangement uses TRBV5-5 and TRBJ2-1, with 9 nucleotides matching TRBD2. CDR3 length: 14 residues. Germline CDR1 and CDR2: SGHKS and YYEKEE (reference sequence). V gave up 4 bases and J gave up 5 bases; unmatched junction bases: 4. CDR3 region: CASSPGLANNEQFF. In nucleotides, the CDR3 is TGTGCCAGCAGCCCCGGACTAGCGAACAATGAGCAGTTCTTC.

V and J are TRBV7-9 and TRBJ2-5; TRBD1 matches 7 bases. Per the germline V gene, CDR1 is SEHNR and CDR2 is FQNEAQ (reference sequence). V shed 5 bases, J shed 2 bases, and the junction held 11 bases outside the gene matches. CDR3 length: 16 residues. CDR3 nucleotides: TGTGCCAGCAGCGTCAGACAGGGCCGCCTGCAAGAGACCCAGTACTTC. Encoded protein: CASSVRQGRLQETQYF.

The rearrangement joins TRBV19 to TRBJ2-7; 10 bases are shared with TRBD1. J lost 4 bases, V lost 4 bases, and 1 base had no gene match. Germline V gene lookup returns CDR1 LNHDA and CDR2 SQIVND (reference sequence). The CDR3 spans 13 residues. The CDR3 region is CASSTDRGYEQYF. The CDR3, as DNA: TGTGCCAGTAGTACGGACAGGGGGTACGAGCAGTACTTC.

The chain recombines TRBV5-8 with TRBJ1-5; possible D gene TRBD1, 5 bases. Germline values: CDR1 SGHTS, CDR2 YDEGEE. V was cut by 4 bases and J by 3 bases, with 23 bases left in between. The CDR3 covers 18 residues. The DNA for the CDR3 is TGTGCCAGCAGCCTTAACTTCGGCGGGGCAGGGAACAATCAGCCCCAGCATTTT. Its protein product is CASSLNFGGAGNNQPQHF.

This chain links TRBV10-1 with TRBJ2-7; the D is unclear. The length of the CDR3 is 13 residues. Germline assignment: CDR1 WNHNN and CDR2 SYGVQD (reference sequence). The V end lost 6 bases, the J end lost 2 bases, and 11 bases lay between the germline ends. The CDR3 loop reads CASSYGGTYEQYF. The CDR3 nucleotides read TGCGCCAGCAGCTATGGCGGAACCTACGAGCAGTACTTC.

The gene calls are TRBV5-5 and TRBJ1-6, with D possibly being TRBD1 (5 bases). The CDR3 has 14 residues. From germline, CDR1 is SGHKS and CDR2 YYEKEE (reference sequence). The ends were cut back, 0 bases at V and 7 bases at J, with 8 bases in the middle. Written as DNA, the CDR3 is TGTGCCAGCAGCTTGGGGGGCGGCAATTCACCCCTCCACTTT. As protein: CASSLGGGNSPLHF.